The source of this TCR beta chain is a study of T-cell memory formation after mild COVID-19. Only a few counts were recorded for this clonotype. Its specificity is not known. TCRdb reanalysed the 5' RACE reads using MiXCR and keeps one entry per CDR3 protein. This table holds just under 350,000 distinct CDR3 sequences, over 10% found once. V lost 5 bases and J 2 bases, leaving 10 bases between the germline ends. Per germline, CDR1 SGHTA and CDR2 FQGTGA. The CDR3 extends over 13 amino acids. Broader study findings: Whereas later expanders leaned CD4+, clones contracting day 15 to 85 showed a balanced CD4/CD8 makeup.

The sequence was obtained from a man aged 18 to 30 who had mild COVID-19 (a few samples of this study predate the infection). Cell type and time point are not known. The material sequenced was PBMCs or a T cell subset sorted from them (not recorded which). This chain connects TRBV7-3 to TRBJ2-7, with D possibly being TRBD1 (5 bases). CDR3 sequence reads: CASSAGITYEQYF. Here the CDR3 DNA reads TGTGCCAGCAGCGCAGGGATCACCTACGAGCAGTACTTC.